This T cell receptor beta chain originates from a study of blood T cell repertoires in COVID-19. The wider study: Acute-phase and convalescent COVID-19 samples originated in the United States, Italy and Spain. T cells, B-cell-depleted T cells, or PBMCs supplied cDNA or gDNA.

Per the study methods: Estimation of nucleated cell counts was performed using reference gene primer amplification. The repertoire was sequenced with immunoSEQ multiplex PCR; TCRdb's copy has only in-frame clones and lacks some. For V, J and clone size, that table is used; D and trimming come from the DNA. The table records some 150,000 clones, over 85% of them present only once. The CDR3 extends over 13 amino acids. Deletions cut 10 bases from V and 4 bases from J, with 14 bases between. The sample consisted of peripheral blood. The TCR was taken from a human donor in a cohort sampled during active COVID-19. The chain employs TRBV12-3 or TRBV12-4 and TRBJ1-3; D may be TRBD1 (6 bases). CDR3 DNA sequence: TGTGCCACCGGCAGGGGCGAGGGAAACACCATATATTTT. Encoded protein: CATGRGEGNTIYF.